The rows below give T cell receptor beta chains drawn from one sample of a study of early T cells in non-severe SARS-CoV-2 infection. TCRdb used MiXCR to reprocess the 5' RACE reads, holding one entry per CDR3 protein. The sample lists around 25,000 distinct CDR3 sequences, around 5.1% occurring once. Sample: whole blood. Source of these receptors: an adult who was a healthcare worker with PCR-confirmed SARS-CoV-2 infection or an uninfected control (not recorded which). The CDR3 runs from the conserved cysteine through the conserved F or W. Fields, in order: J gene, V gene, D gene, clone size, CDR3 DNA, CDR3 protein. A D gene is named only where the DNA matches it firmly. The size field is filled for only some rows; it gives once, few, many or a size class.

>TRBJ1-5|TRBV5-1|NA|many
TGCGCCAGCAGCCCGGAACCGAATCAGCCCCAGCATTTT
CASSPEPNQPQHF
>TRBJ2-7|TRBV6-5|TRBD1|few
TGTGCCAGCAGTTATGGGACAGGTCCCCCCTACGAGCAGTACTTC
CASSYGTGPPYEQYF
>TRBJ2-3|TRBV5-4|NA|many
TGTGCCAGCAGCTCCACCGGGGATACGCAGTATTTT
CASSSTGDTQYF
>TRBJ2-3|TRBV7-9|TRBD2|many
TGTGCCAGCAGCCCCCGGACTAGCGGTAGCACAGATACGCAGTATTTT
CASSPRTSGSTDTQYF
>TRBJ2-2|TRBV12-3/TRBV12-4|TRBD1|many
TGTGCCAGCAGTATCGGACAGGTCCCGGGGGAGCTGTTTTTT
CASSIGQVPGELFF
>TRBJ1-2|TRBV12-3/TRBV12-4|NA|medium-sized
TGTGCCAGCGGCCCGGGGGGGGTCCGGGGCTATGGCTACACCTTC
CASGPGGVRGYGYTF
>TRBJ2-1|TRBV6-6|NA|many
TGTGCCAGCAGTTCAGGAGGTGAGCAGTTCTTC
CASSSGGEQFF
>TRBJ2-3|TRBV6-2/TRBV6-3|NA|many
TGTGCCAGCTCAGATCCCGCTAGAACCCTCACAGATACGCAGTATTTT
CASSDPARTLTDTQYF
>TRBJ2-7|TRBV4-3|TRBD1|many
TGCGCCAGCAGCCAGGGGACAGGGGGTTTAGGCGAGCAGTACTTC
CASSQGTGGLGEQYF
>TRBJ1-1|TRBV11-2|NA|many
TGTGCCAGCAGCTTAGGTGTGGCAGTGAACACTGAAGCTTTCTTT
CASSLGVAVNTEAFF
>TRBJ1-2|TRBV12-3/TRBV12-4|NA|few
TGTGCCAGCAGTTTACGGGGGGGTGGCTACACCTTC
CASSLRGGGYTF
>TRBJ1-2|TRBV28|TRBD1|many
TGTGCCAGCAGTGCCCGGGACAGATACGACTATGGCTACACCTTC
CASSARDRYDYGYTF
>TRBJ2-7|TRBV6-2/TRBV6-3|TRBD1|many
TGTGCCACGCGACAGGGCCACGAGCAGTACTTC
CATRQGHEQYF
>TRBJ2-7|TRBV4-2|NA|many
TGTGCCAGCAGCCAAACGACTAGCTCCTACGAGCAGTACTTC
CASSQTTSSYEQYF
>TRBJ2-3|TRBV7-2|TRBD2|few
TGTGCCAGCAACCAAGGACTAGCGAGGACAGATACGCAGTATTTT
CASNQGLARTDTQYF
>TRBJ2-2|TRBV4-1|NA|NA
TGCGCCAGCAGCCAACCTAGGGACACCGGGGAGCTGTTTTTT
CASSQPRDTGELFF
>TRBJ1-1|TRBV7-2|NA|many
TGTGCCAGCAGCTTAGCCCCAGGGTACGCTGAAGCTTTCTTT
CASSLAPGYAEAFF
>TRBJ2-1|TRBV7-9|NA|NA
TGTGCCAGCAGCTTACTAGCATATGAGCAGTTCTTC
CASSLLAYEQFF
>TRBJ2-1|TRBV10-3|NA|many
TGTGCCATCAGTGCCATCGGGGAGCAGTTCTTC
CAISAIGEQFF
>TRBJ1-2|TRBV4-1|NA|many
TGCGCCAGCAGCCAGGAATTGACAAGGAACTATGGCTACACCTTC
CASSQELTRNYGYTF
>TRBJ2-5|TRBV3-1|NA|few
TGTGCCAGCAGCCCTCCAGGACTGCAGACCCAGTACTTC
CASSPPGLQTQYF
>TRBJ2-1|TRBV11-2|NA|many
TGTGCCAGCAGCCCTTTATCGGCCCCCTACAATGAGCAGTTCTTC
CASSPLSAPYNEQFF
>TRBJ1-3|TRBV10-1|NA|NA
TGCGCCAGCAGTGAGTCCGGCTCTGGAAACACCATATATTTT
CASSESGSGNTIYF
>TRBJ2-3|TRBV2|NA|NA
TGTGCCAGCAGTGGGGATGCAGATACGCAGTATTTT
CASSGDADTQYF
>TRBJ2-5|TRBV6-4|NA|NA
TGTGCCAGCAGTGACTCGGTGGCCAACCAAGAGACCCAGTACTTC
CASSDSVANQETQYF
>TRBJ2-1|TRBV6-1|TRBD1|many
TGTGCCAGCAGCTCCTGGGACAGGGGGTTCAATGAGCAGTTCTTC
CASSSWDRGFNEQFF
>TRBJ2-7|TRBV20-1|TRBD1|many
TGCAGTGCTTCCCGGGACAGGGGCTACTACGAGCAGTACTTC
CSASRDRGYYEQYF
>TRBJ2-6|TRBV9|NA|NA
TGTGCCAGCAGCGTATGGGGATCTGGGGCCAACGTCCTGACTTTC
CASSVWGSGANVLTF
>TRBJ2-3|TRBV3-1|TRBD1|NA
TGTGCCAGCAGCCCGACAGGGCGTCCTAGCACAGATACGCAGTATTTT
CASSPTGRPSTDTQYF
>TRBJ1-1|TRBV4-2|TRBD1|NA
TGTGCCAGCAGCCTTCAGGGGGAGGTGGGAGCTTTCTTT
CASSLQGEVGAFF
>TRBJ1-3|TRBV27|TRBD1|many
TGTGCCAGCAGTACCGTCAGACAGGGAAGGAACACCATATATTTT
CASSTVRQGRNTIYF
>TRBJ1-5|TRBV19|TRBD1|many
TGTGCCAGTAGTAATAGCCGGGACAGGCTAAATCAGCCCCAGCATTTT
CASSNSRDRLNQPQHF
>TRBJ1-6|TRBV5-1|TRBD1|many
TGCGCCAGCAGCCCCCTAGGACAGGGGAATTCACCCCTCCACTTT
CASSPLGQGNSPLHF
>TRBJ1-5|TRBV3-1|NA|many
TGTGCCAGCAGCCATTCGAGAACGGATCAGCCCCAGCATTTT
CASSHSRTDQPQHF
>TRBJ2-7|TRBV9|TRBD2|few
TGTGCCAGCAGCCTTCATGGGACTAACTATGAAGAGCAGTACTTC
CASSLHGTNYEEQYF
>TRBJ1-1|TRBV6-6|NA|many
TGTGCCAGCAGTGCATATACCAACACTGAAGCTTTCTTT
CASSAYTNTEAFF
>TRBJ2-3|TRBV5-1|TRBD2|NA
TGCGCCAGCAGCGGCCTAGCGGGCCGCACAGATACGCAGTATTTT
CASSGLAGRTDTQYF
>TRBJ1-1|TRBV9|TRBD1|many
TGTGCCAGCAGCGCACCGACAGGGGGCAGAGGCACTGAAGCTTTCTTT
CASSAPTGGRGTEAFF
>TRBJ2-3|TRBV12-3/TRBV12-4|NA|many
TGTGCCAGCAGTTTAGGAGCTACAGATACGCAGTATTTT
CASSLGATDTQYF
>TRBJ2-5|TRBV28|TRBD2|few
TGTGCCAGCAGTTCGCTAGCGGGGGGGCAAGAGACCCAGTACTTC
CASSSLAGGQETQYF
>TRBJ2-5|TRBV5-1|NA|few
TGCGCCAGCAGCCCCGTGGGACCGGAGGGAGAGACCCAGTACTTC
CASSPVGPEGETQYF
>TRBJ2-6|TRBV19|NA|NA
TGTGCCAGTAGTCGGGCCAACGTCCTGACTTTC
CASSRANVLTF
>TRBJ2-5|TRBV3-1|TRBD2|NA
TGTGCCAGCAGCCAGGCGGGGGGATATCAAGAGACCCAGTACTTC
CASSQAGGYQETQYF
>TRBJ2-7|TRBV24-1|TRBD2|NA
TGTGCCACCAGCCGGGGGGGTGGCTCCTACGAGCAGTACTTC
CATSRGGGSYEQYF
>TRBJ1-2|TRBV7-9|NA|NA
TGTGCCAGCAGCTCCCGGGACGGATATGGCTACACCTTC
CASSSRDGYGYTF
>TRBJ2-2|TRBV27|NA|few
TGTGCCAGCAGTTTGAGGGGCCTAAACACCGGGGAGCTGTTTTTT
CASSLRGLNTGELFF
>TRBJ1-2|TRBV27|NA|many
TGTGCCAGCAGTTTAGAGGGGAGGAGCGGCTATGGCTACACCTTC
CASSLEGRSGYGYTF
>TRBJ2-1|TRBV2|NA|many
TGTGCCAGCATGGGGAGACGCGAGCAGTTCTTC
CASMGRREQFF
>TRBJ2-5|TRBV7-8|TRBD1|many
TGTGCCAGCAGCTTTTATGTGTTGGCGACAGGGGTTGACGAGACCCAGTACTTC
CASSFYVLATGVDETQYF
>TRBJ1-1|TRBV19|NA|few
TGTGCCAGTAGTATCGAAGGGGTTAACACTGAAGCTTTCTTT
CASSIEGVNTEAFF
>TRBJ2-1|TRBV19|TRBD2|many
TGTGCCAGTAGTATAACCCTTCCCTCCGTTAGCGGGGGGAACAATGAGCAGTTCTTC
CASSITLPSVSGGNNEQFF
>TRBJ2-1|TRBV11-2|TRBD1|few
TGTGCCAGCAGCCCAGACTCCCAGGGGGCCCCTATACGGAGCTCCTACAATGAGCAGTTCTTC
CASSPDSQGAPIRSSYNEQFF
>TRBJ2-2|TRBV28|TRBD2|few
TGTGCCAGCAGTCGAGGACTAGCGGGGGGCACCGGGGAGCTGTTTTTT
CASSRGLAGGTGELFF
>TRBJ1-6|TRBV6-5|NA|NA
TGTGCCAGCAGTTGGTCCCGCGGCGGGTCACCCCTCCACTTT
CASSWSRGGSPLHF
>TRBJ2-7|TRBV6-2/TRBV6-3|TRBD1|many
TGTGCCAGCAGTTACCTAGGACAGGGGCCCTACGAGCAGTACTTC
CASSYLGQGPYEQYF
>TRBJ2-1|TRBV3-1|NA|many
TGTGCCAGCAGAGGGGCGGGGGCGATGAATAATGAGCAGTTCTTC
CASRGAGAMNNEQFF